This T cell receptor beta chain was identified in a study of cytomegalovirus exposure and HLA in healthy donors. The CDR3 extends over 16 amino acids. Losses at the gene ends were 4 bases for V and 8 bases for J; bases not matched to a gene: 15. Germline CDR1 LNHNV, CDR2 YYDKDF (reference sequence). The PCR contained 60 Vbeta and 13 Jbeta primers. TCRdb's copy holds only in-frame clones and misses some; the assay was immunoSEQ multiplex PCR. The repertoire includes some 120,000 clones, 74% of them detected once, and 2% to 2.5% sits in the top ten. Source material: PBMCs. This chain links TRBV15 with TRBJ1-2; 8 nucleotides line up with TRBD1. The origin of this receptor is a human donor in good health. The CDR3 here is CATSISNDRGLRGYTF. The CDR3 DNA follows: TGTGCCACCAGCATATCCAACGACAGGGGACTAAGGGGCTACACCTTC. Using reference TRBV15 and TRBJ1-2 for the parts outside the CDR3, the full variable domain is DAMVIQNPRYQVTQFGKPVTLSCSQTLNHNVMYWYQQKSSQAPKLLFHYYDKDFNNEADTPDNFQSRRPNTSFCFLDIRSPGLGDTAMYLCATSISNDRGLRGYTFGSGTRLTVV.